This T cell receptor (beta chain) was retrieved from a study of long-term antiretroviral therapy in people with HIV. The CDR3 loop spans 14 amino acids. Trimming at V came to 7 bases and at J to 1 base, leaving 5 bases not matched to a gene. The germline gives CDR1 SGHRS, CDR2 YFSETQ. Researchers ran immunoSEQ v3.0 at survey level. Measured with immunoSEQ multiplex PCR; TCRdb has only the in-frame clones, and not every one. This table has under 20,000 clones, nearly 80% appearing once. The rearrangement links TRBV5-1 to TRBJ2-3; 8 positions agree with TRBD1. This TCR was sampled from a woman aged 45-65 years with HIV. Source: unsorted PBMCs, taken 0.3 years after starting antiretroviral therapy. CDR3 loop: CASAPGQGTDTQYF. CDR3 sequence (DNA): TGCGCCAGCGCTCCGGGACAGGGCACAGATACGCAGTATTTT.